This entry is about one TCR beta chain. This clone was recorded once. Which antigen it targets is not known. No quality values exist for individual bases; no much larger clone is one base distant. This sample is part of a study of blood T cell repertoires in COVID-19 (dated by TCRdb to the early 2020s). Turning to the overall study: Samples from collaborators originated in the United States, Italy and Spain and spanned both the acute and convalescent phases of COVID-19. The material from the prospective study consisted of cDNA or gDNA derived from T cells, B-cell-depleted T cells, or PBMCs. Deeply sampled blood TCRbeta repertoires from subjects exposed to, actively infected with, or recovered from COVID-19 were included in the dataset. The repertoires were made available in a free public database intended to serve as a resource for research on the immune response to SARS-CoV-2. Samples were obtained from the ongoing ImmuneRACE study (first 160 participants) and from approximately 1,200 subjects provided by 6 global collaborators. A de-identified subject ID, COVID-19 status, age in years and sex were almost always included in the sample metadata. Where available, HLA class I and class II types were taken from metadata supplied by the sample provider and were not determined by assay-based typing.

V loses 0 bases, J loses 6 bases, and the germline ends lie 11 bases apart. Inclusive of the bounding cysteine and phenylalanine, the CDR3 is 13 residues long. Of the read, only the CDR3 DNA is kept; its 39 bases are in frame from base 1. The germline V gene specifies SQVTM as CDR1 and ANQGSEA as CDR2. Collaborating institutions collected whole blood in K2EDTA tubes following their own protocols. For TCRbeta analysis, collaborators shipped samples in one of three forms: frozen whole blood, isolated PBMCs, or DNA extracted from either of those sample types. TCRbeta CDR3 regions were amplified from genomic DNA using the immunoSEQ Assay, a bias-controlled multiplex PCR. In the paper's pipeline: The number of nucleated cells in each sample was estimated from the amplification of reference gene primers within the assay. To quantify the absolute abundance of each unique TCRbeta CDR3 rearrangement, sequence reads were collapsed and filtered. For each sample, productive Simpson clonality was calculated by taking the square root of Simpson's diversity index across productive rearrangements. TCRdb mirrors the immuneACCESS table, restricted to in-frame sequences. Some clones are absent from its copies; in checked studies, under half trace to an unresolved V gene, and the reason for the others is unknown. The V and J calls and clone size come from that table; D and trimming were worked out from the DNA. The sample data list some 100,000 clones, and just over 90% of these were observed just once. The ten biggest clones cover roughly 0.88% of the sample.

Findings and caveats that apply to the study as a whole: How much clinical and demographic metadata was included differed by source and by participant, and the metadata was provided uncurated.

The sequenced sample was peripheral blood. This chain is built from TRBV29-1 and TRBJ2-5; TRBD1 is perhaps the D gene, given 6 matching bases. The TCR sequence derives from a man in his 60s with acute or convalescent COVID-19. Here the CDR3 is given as CSVEEQGMKTQYF. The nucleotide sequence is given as TGCAGCGTTGAAGAACAGGGTATGAAGACCCAGTACTTC.